What follows describes a single T cell receptor beta chain. What it recognizes is unknown. As every portion of the isolated RNA was reverse transcribed, the sequencing read expressed TCRB transcripts. The data were produced by immunoSEQ multiplex PCR, yet TCRdb's version contains in-frame clones alone and is incomplete. The sample shows some 350,000 clones, 13% of them seen only once. This sample stems from a study of beta chain features in type 1 diabetes. General study points: Type 1 diabetes patients showed a moderate but significant shortening of TCRB CDR3s in all four CD4+ subsets.

Looked up from germline, CDR1 is GTSNPN and CDR2 is SVGIG (reference sequence). This CDR3 is 14 amino acids long. Unmatched junction bases numbered 5, after V lost 1 base and J lost 4 bases. This chain joins TRBV30 and TRBJ1-1, with 8 nucleotides matching TRBD1. The origin of this receptor is a woman aged 18-35 years with type 1 diabetes. Sequenced material: naive CD4+ T cells from blood. CDR3: CAWSAKTGGTEAFF. The CDR3 nucleotides are TGTGCCTGGAGTGCCAAAACAGGGGGCACTGAAGCTTTCTTT.